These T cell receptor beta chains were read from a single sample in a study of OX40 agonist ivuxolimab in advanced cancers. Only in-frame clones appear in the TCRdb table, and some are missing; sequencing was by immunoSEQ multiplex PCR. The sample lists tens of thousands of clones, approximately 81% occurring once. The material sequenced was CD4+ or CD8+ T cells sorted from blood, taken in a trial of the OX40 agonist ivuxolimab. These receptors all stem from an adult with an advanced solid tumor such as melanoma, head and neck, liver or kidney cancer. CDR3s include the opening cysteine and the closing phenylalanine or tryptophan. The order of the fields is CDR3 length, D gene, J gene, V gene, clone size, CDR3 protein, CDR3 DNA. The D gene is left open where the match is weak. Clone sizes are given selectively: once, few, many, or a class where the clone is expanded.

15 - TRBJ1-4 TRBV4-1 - CASSQVLVMKNLLFF TGCGCCAGCAGCCAAGTGTTAGTAATGAAAAACTTACTGTTTTTT
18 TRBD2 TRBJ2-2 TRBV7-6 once CASSLVASGGPNTGELFF TGTGCCAGCAGCTTAGTGGCTAGCGGGGGGCCGAACACCGGGGAGCTGTTTTTT
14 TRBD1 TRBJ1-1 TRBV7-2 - CASSSGTGVTEAFF TGTGCCAGCAGCTCCGGGACAGGGGTTACTGAAGCTTTCTTT
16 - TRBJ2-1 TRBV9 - CASSPTTGSSYNEQFF TGTGCCAGCAGCCCTACTACAGGGAGCTCCTACAATGAGCAGTTCTTC
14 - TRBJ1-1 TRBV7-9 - CASSSDTRDTEAFF TGTGCCAGCAGCTCGGACACCCGGGACACTGAAGCTTTCTTT
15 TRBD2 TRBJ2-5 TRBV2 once CASSELAGEQETQYF TGTGCCAGCAGTGAATTAGCGGGGGAGCAAGAGACCCAGTACTTC
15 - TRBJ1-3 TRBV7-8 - CASSAQGMGGNTIYF TGTGCCAGCAGCGCGCAGGGGATGGGAGGAAACACCATATATTTT
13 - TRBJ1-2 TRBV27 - CASSPPNLRGYTF TGTGCCAGCAGCCCTCCCAACCTTCGGGGCTACACCTTC
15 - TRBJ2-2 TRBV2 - CASRGRSLDTGELFF TGTGCCAGCAGGGGACGGTCGCTCGACACCGGGGAGCTGTTTTTT
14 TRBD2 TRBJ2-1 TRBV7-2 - CAGGGSSSYNEQFF TGTGCCGGCGGGGGGTCGAGCTCCTACAATGAGCAGTTCTTC
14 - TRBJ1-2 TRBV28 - CASSFRQGYYGYTF TGTGCCAGCAGTTTCCGCCAGGGATACTATGGCTACACCTTC
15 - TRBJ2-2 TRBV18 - CASSPRRTNTGELFF TGTGCCAGCTCACCAAGACGGACGAACACCGGGGAGCTGTTTTTT
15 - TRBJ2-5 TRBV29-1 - CSVDDGGQPQETQYF TGCAGCGTTGATGACGGGGGACAGCCCCAAGAGACCCAGTACTTC
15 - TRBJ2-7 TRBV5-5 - CASSLETGTIYEQYF TGTGCCAGCAGCTTGGAGACAGGTACAATCTACGAGCAGTACTTC
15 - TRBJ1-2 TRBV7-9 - CASSSGQGANYGYTF TGTGCCAGCAGCTCCGGGCAGGGAGCTAACTATGGCTACACCTTC
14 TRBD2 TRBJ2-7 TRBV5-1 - CASSLRGRAWEQYF TGCGCCAGCAGCTTGCGAGGGAGGGCCTGGGAGCAGTACTTC
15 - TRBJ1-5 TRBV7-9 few CASSDSRGGNQPQHF TGTGCCAGCAGCGACAGCCGGGGGGGCAATCAGCCCCAGCATTTT
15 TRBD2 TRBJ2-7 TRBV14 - CASSPRTSARYEQYF TGTGCCAGCAGCCCCCGGACTAGCGCCCGCTACGAGCAGTACTTC
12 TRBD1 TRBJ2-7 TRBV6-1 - CASSRGQYEQYF TGTGCCAGCAGTCGGGGACAGTACGAGCAGTACTTC
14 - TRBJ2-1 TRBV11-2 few CASSLRVGLGGQFF TGTGCCAGCAGCTTAAGAGTGGGCCTAGGGGGTCAGTTCTTC
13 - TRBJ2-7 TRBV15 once CATSGQPSYEQYF TGTGCCACCAGCGGACAGCCCTCCTACGAGCAGTACTTC
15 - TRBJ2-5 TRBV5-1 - CASSPAGNPQETQYF TGCGCCAGCAGCCCCGCGGGGAACCCCCAAGAGACCCAGTACTTC
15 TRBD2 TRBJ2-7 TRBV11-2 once CASSSGLAASYEQYF TGTGCCAGCAGTTCGGGACTAGCGGCTTCCTACGAGCAGTACTTC
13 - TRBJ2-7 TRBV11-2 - CASSLGLQGGQYF TGTGCCAGCAGCTTAGGTTTGCAGGGAGGGCAGTACTTC
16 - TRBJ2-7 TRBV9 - CASSPLTGGQLYEQYF TGTGCCAGCAGCCCACTCACCGGGGGACAGCTCTACGAGCAGTACTTC
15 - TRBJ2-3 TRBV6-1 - CASIDRPSSTDTQYF TGTGCCTCGATCGACAGGCCCTCTAGCACAGATACGCAGTATTTT
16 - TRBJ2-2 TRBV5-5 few CASSLAGTGNTGELFF TGTGCCAGCAGCTTGGCCGGGACCGGGAACACCGGGGAGCTGTTTTTT
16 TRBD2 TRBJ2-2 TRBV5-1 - CASSLALAGNTGELFF TGCGCCAGCAGCTTGGCACTAGCGGGGAACACCGGGGAGCTGTTTTTT
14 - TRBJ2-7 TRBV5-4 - CASSLDQGTYEQYF TGTGCCAGCAGCTTGGACCAGGGAACCTACGAGCAGTACTTC
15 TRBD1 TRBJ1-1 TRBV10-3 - CACSRGLGENTEAFF TGTGCCTGTAGCAGGGGGCTTGGTGAGAACACTGAAGCTTTCTTT
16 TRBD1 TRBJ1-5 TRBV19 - CASSIVGQYSNQPQHF TGTGCCAGTAGTATAGTGGGACAGTATAGCAATCAGCCCCAGCATTTT
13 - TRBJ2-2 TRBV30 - CAWTGPGTGELFF TGTGCCTGGACCGGACCCGGCACCGGGGAGCTGTTTTTT
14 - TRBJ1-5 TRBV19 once CASSIVGENQPQHF TGTGCCAGTAGTATAGTTGGGGAAAATCAGCCCCAGCATTTT